This T cell receptor (beta chain) stems from a study of T cells after yellow fever vaccination (dated 2019 in TCRdb). Concerning the study at large: Libraries from fractions with low cell numbers were prepared with the SMART-Seq v4 Ultra Low Input RNA kit. To track T-cell clones before and after primary and booster YFV17D yellow fever vaccination, bulk TCR alpha and beta repertoires were sequenced longitudinally. Two healthy male donors, one aged 18 to 30 and one aged 30 to 39 years, were included in the cohort. Blood was collected at multiple timepoints before and after primary and secondary immunization, and bulk PBMC replicates and cell subsets were isolated. Points the paper makes about the study in general: The study included only a couple of donors, which limits how far the findings can be generalized. Most clones expanded after primary vaccination were re-detected after the booster (around 96% of CD4 and 80% to 90% of CD8), suggesting broad memory maintenance. A small share of clonotypes occurred in both CD4 and CD8 compartments, likely arising from convergent recombination. FACS-sorted repertoires could contain abundant contaminating clonotypes from the bulk population, so computational filtering was required. Compared with the primary T-cell response, the secondary T-cell response was faster but weaker, reaching its peak on day 5 rather than on day 15.

This clonotype was observed many times. It has no known antigen specificity. The junction departs from germline at one end; a sequencing error may be responsible. CDR3 length: 12 amino acids, cysteine to phenylalanine. The only DNA kept is the CDR3, 36 bases in frame from the first base. The sample's treatment or condition, from its label and the paper: live attenuated yellow fever vaccine strain. At each blood-draw timepoint, two biological replicates of bulk PBMCs were collected. PBMCs were isolated from peripheral blood using a standard Ficoll-Paque protocol. RNA was extracted with TriZol from bulk PBMCs, CD4 and CD8 fractions, and dextramer-positive and dextramer-negative fractions. The sequencer listed for this sample is Illumina NovaSeq 6000. TCR cDNA was synthesized by 5'RACE template switching, which introduced a universal primer site and unique molecular identifiers. Priming of cDNA synthesis was performed from both the TCR alpha and TCR beta constant segments. Library amplification involved two PCR steps, and the second step added sample barcodes and sequencing adapters. Libraries were sequenced on Illumina HiSeq 2500 (2x100 bp) or NovaSeq (2x150 bp). The authors' analysis ran thus. Demultiplexing of reads and collapsing into UMI consensus sequences were performed with MIGEC, and V(D)J alignment was carried out with MiXCR. Clonotypes responding to the vaccine were identified with edgeR on replicate PBMC samples, with the criteria of FDR below 0.01 and a log2 fold change above 5 up to day 15. Bulk clonotypes were assigned CD4 or CD8 identity according to which sequenced CD4 or CD8 repertoire held them at higher abundance. TCRdb reprocessed the public reads (quality trimming at Q25 with fastp, clone calling with MiXCR) and kept in-frame beta chains. Entries are consolidated by CDR3 protein sequence, retaining the most common genes and DNA. None of the V and J calls come from the authors' own analysis; TCRdb made them. This sample holds roughly 340,000 distinct CDR3 sequences; almost 4% were observed only once. Together, the top ten hold less than 25% of the sample.

The TCR originated in a young man who received the YFV17D yellow fever vaccine. This sequence uses TRBV12-3 or TRBV12-4 and TRBJ2-2; the D gene is perhaps TRBD1, from 6 matching bases. The sequenced sample was PBMCs, obtained 5 days after the yellow fever booster vaccination. The CDR3 loop reads CASSRGTGELFF. In nucleotides, the sequence is TGCGCCAGCAGCAGGGGAACCGGGGAGCTGTTTTTT.